The entry below describes one TCR beta chain. The CDR3 has 13 residues. V was shortened by 1 base and J by 10 bases, with 11 bases between the two germline ends. Germline loops: CDR1 GTSNPN, CDR2 SVGIG (reference sequence). Profiled with immunoSEQ multiplex PCR; TCRdb holds only in-frame clones, not every one. Altogether fewer than 200,000 clones are present, approximately 92% being singletons, with the ten largest covering about 9.4%. This sample was taken from a study of T cell responses to AZD1222 COVID-19 vaccine. The chain has TRBV30 and TRBJ1-6; possibly TRBD1 for D (6 bases). The clonotype was recovered from an adult in good health. The sequenced sample was peripheral blood, obtained on day 0 of AZD1222 vaccination. The CDR3: CAWSAGAYSPLHF. The CDR3 DNA sequence: TGTGCCTGGAGTGCGGGGGCGTACTCACCCCTCCACTTT.